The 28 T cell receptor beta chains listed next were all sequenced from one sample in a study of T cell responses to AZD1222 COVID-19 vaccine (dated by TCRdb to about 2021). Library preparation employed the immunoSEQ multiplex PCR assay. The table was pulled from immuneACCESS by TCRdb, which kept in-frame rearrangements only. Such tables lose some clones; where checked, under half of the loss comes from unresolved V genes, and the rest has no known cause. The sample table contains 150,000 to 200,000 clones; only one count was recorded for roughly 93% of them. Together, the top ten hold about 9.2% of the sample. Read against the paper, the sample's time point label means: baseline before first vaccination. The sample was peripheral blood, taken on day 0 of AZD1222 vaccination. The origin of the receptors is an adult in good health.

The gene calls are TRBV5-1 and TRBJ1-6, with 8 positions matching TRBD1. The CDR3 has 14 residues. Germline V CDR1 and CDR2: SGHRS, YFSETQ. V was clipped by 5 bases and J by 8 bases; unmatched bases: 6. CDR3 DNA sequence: TGCGCCAGCAGAGCCGGGACAGGTGATTCACCCCTCCACTTT. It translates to CASRAGTGDSPLHF.

CDR3 DNA: TGTGCCTGGAGTGGTGCGGGGAACACTGAAGCTTTCTTT. This translates into CAWSGAGNTEAFF. The chain combines TRBV30 with TRBJ1-1; D is undetermined. V lost 1 base, J lost 1 base, and 7 bases lay in between. The germline CDR1 and CDR2 sequences are GTSNPN and SVGIG (reference sequence). The CDR3 spans 13 residues.

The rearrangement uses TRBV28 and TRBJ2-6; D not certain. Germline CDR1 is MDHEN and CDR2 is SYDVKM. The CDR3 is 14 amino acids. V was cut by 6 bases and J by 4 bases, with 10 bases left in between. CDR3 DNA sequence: TGTGCCAGCAGAAAGGGATCCGGGGCCAACGTCCTGACTTTC. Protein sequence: CASRKGSGANVLTF.

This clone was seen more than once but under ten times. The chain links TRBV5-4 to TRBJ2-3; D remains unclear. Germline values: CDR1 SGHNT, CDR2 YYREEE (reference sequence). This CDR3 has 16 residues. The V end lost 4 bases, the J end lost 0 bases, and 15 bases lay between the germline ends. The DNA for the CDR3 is TGTGCCAGCAGCAACGGACCCCAAGCGAGCACAGATACGCAGTATTTT. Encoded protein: CASSNGPQASTDTQYF.

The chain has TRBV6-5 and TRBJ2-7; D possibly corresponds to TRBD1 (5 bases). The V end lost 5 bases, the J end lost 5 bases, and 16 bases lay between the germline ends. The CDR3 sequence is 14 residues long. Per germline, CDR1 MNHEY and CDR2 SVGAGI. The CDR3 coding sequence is TGTGCCAGCAGTAATAATGGGGCGGTCCACGAGCAGTACTTC. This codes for CASSNNGAVHEQYF.

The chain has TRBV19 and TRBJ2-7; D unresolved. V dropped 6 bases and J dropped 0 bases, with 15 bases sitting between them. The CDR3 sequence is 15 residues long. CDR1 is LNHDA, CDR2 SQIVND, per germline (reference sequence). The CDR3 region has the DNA TGTGCCAGTAGCGTAGGGCCGCCGAGCTCCTACGAGCAGTACTTC. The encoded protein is CASSVGPPSSYEQYF.

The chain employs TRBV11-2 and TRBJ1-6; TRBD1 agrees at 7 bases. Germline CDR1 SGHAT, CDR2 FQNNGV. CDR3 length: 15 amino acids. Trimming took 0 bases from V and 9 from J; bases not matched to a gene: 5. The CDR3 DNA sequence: TGTGCCAGCAGCTTAGAAGGGGGCGCGATTTCACCCCTCCACTTT. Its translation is CASSLEGGAISPLHF.

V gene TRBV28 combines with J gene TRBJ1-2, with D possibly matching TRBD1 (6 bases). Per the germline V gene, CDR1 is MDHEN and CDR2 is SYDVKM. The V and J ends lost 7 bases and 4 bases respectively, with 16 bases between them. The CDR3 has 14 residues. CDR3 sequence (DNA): TGTGCCAGCACCCCGGGGGCGATTTCCTATGGCTACACCTTC. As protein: CASTPGAISYGYTF.

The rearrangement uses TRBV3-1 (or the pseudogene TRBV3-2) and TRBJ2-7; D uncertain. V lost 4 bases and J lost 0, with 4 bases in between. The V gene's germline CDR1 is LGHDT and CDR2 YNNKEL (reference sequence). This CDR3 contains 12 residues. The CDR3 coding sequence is TGTGCCAGCAGCCTCCGCTCCTACGAGCAGTACTTC. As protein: CASSLRSYEQYF.

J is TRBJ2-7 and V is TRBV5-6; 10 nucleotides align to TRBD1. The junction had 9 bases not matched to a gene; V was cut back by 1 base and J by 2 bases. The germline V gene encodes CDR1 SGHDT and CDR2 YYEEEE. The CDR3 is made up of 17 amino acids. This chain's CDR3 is CASSLTPGQGFTYEQYF. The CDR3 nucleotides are TGTGCCAGCAGCTTGACCCCGGGACAGGGGTTCACCTACGAGCAGTACTTC.

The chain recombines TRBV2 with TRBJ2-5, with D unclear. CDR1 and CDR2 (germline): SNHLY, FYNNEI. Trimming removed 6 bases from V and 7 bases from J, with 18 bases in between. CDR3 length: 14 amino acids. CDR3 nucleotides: TGTGCCAGCAGCCCCGCAGCCCTTACTGGGACCCAGTACTTC. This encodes CASSPAALTGTQYF.

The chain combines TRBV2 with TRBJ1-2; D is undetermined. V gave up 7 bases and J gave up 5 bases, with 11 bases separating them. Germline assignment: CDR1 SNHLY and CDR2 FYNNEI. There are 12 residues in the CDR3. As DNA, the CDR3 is TGTGCCAGCAAAGAGGGTCCTTATGGCTACACCTTC. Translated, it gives CASKEGPYGYTF.

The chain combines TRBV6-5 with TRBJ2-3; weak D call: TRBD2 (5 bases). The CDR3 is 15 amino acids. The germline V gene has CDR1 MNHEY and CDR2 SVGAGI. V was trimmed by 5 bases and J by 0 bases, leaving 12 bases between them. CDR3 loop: CASSRSGASTDTQYF. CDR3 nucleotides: TGTGCCAGCAGTAGAAGCGGAGCTAGCACAGATACGCAGTATTTT.

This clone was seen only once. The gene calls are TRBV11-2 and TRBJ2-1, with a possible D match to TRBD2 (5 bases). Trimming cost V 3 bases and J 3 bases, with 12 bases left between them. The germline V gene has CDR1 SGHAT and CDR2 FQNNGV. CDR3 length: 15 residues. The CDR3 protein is CASSFLREIYNEQFF. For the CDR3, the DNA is TGTGCCAGCAGCTTTCTCCGGGAAATCTACAATGAGCAGTTCTTC.

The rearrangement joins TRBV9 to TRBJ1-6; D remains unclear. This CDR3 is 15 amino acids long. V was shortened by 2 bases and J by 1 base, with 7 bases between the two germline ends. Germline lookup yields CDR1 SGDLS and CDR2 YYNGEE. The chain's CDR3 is CASSVDMSYNSPLHF. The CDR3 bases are TGTGCCAGCAGCGTCGACATGTCCTATAATTCACCCCTCCACTTT. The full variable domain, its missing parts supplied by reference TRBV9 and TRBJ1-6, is DSGVTQTPKHLITATGQRVTLRCSPRSGDLSVYWYQQSLDQGLQFLIQYYNGEERAKGNILERFSAQQFPDLHSELNLSSLELGDSALYFCASSVDMSYNSPLHFGNGTRLTVT.

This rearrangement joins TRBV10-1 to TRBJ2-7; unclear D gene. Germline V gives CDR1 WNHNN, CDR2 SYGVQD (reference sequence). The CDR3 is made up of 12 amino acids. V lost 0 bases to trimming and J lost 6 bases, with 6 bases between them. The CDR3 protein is CASSESPFEQYF. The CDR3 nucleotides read TGCGCCAGCAGTGAGTCCCCGTTCGAGCAGTACTTC.

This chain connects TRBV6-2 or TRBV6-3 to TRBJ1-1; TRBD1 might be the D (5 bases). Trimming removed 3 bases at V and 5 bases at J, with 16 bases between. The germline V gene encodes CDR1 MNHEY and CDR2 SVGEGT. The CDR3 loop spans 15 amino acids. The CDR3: CASSYGARWKTEAFF. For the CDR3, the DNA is TGTGCCAGCAGTTATGGGGCGAGGTGGAAAACTGAAGCTTTCTTT.

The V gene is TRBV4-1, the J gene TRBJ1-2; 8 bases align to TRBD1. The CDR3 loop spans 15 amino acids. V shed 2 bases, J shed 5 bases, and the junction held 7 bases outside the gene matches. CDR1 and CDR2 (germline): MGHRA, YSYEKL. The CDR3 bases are TGCGCCAGCAGCCAACTTGACAGGGGAGGTTATGGCTACACCTTC. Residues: CASSQLDRGGYGYTF.

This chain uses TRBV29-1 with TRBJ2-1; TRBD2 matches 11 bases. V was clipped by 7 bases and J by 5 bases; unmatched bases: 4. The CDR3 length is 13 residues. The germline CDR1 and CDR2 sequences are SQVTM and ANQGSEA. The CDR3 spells CSGSGRADNEQFF. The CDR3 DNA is TGCAGCGGTAGCGGGAGGGCCGACAATGAGCAGTTCTTC.

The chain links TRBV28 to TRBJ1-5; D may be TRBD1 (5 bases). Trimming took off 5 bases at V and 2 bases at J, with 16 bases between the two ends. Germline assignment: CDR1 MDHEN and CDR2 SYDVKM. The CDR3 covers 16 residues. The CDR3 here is CASSSGVGVGNQPQHF. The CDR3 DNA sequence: TGTGCCAGCAGTAGTGGCGTAGGGGTAGGCAATCAGCCCCAGCATTTT.

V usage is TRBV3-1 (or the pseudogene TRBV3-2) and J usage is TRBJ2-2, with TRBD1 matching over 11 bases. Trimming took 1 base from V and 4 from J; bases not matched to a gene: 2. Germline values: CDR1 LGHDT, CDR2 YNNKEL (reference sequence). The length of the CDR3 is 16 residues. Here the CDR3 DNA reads TGTGCCAGCAGCCAAGGGACAGGGGGCTTCACCGGGGAGCTGTTTTTT. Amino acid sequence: CASSQGTGGFTGELFF.

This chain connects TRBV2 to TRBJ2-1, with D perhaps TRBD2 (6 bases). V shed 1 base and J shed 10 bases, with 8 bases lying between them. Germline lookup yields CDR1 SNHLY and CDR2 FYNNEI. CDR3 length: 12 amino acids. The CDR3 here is CASSEGREEQFF. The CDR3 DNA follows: TGTGCCAGCAGTGAAGGTCGGGAGGAGCAGTTCTTC.

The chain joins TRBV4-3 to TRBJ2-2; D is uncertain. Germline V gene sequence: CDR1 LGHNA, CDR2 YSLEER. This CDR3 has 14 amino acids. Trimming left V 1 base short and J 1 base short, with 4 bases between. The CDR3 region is CASSQVVNTGELFF. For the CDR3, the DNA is TGCGCCAGCAGCCAAGTTGTGAACACCGGGGAGCTGTTTTTT.

CDR3 DNA sequence: TGTGCCAGCAGCTCGGGACCAACCTACGAGCAGTACTTC. This encodes CASSSGPTYEQYF. V is TRBV5-5 and J is TRBJ2-7, with D perhaps being TRBD1 or TRBD2 (5 bases each). CDR1 and CDR2 from the germline V gene are SGHKS and YYEKEE (reference sequence). Trimming removed 3 bases from V and 2 bases from J, with 9 bases in between. This CDR3 is built from 13 residues. The whole variable domain, filled in from reference TRBV5-5 and TRBJ2-7, reads DAGVTQSPTHLIKTRGQQVTLRCSPISGHKSVSWYQQVLGQGPQFIFQYYEKEERGRGNFPDRFSARQFPNYSSELNVNALLLGDSALYLCASSSGPTYEQYFGPGTRLTVT.

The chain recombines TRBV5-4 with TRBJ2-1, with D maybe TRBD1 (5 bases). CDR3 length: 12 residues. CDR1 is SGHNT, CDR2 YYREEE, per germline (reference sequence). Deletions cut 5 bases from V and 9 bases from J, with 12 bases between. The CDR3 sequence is CASSARDGEQFF. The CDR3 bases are TGTGCCAGCAGTGCCAGGGATGGTGAGCAGTTCTTC.

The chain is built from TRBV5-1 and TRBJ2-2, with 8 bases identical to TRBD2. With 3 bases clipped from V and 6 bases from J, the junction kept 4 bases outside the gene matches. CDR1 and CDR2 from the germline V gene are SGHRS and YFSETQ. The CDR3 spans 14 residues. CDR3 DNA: TGCGCCAGCAGCTGGACTAGCCCCCCCGGGGAGCTGTTTTTT. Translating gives CASSWTSPPGELFF.

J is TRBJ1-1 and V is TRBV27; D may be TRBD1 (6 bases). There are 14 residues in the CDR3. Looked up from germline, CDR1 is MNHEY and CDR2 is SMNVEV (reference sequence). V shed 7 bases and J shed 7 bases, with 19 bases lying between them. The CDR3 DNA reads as TGTGCCAGCACTAAAAACTCCGGACAGAATGAAGCTTTCTTT. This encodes CASTKNSGQNEAFF.

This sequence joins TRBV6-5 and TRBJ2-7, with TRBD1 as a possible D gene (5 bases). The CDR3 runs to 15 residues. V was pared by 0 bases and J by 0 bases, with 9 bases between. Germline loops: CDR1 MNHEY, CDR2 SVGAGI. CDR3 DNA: TGTGCCAGCAGTTACTCGTTCGGACACTCCTACGAGCAGTACTTC. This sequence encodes CASSYSFGHSYEQYF.